One and the same sample provided the 23 T cell receptor beta chains below, sequenced in a study of tumor-infiltrating lymphocytes in oesophageal squamous cell carcinoma. TCRdb analysed the PCR reads with MiXCR anew, one entry per CDR3 protein. The data contain roughly 20,000 distinct CDR3 sequences, roughly two fifths of them singletons. The sequencing sample was made of esophageal tumor tissue. Receptors were obtained from a male donor with esophageal squamous cell carcinoma.

This clonotype has ten or more counts. The CDR3 DNA sequence: TGTGCCAGCAGCCCCGGGGCCTTCTTAGCTTTCTTT. Translation gives CASSPGAFLAFF. This rearrangement joins TRBV14 to TRBJ1-1, with a possible D match to TRBD1 (5 bases). Per the germline V gene, CDR1 is SGHDN and CDR2 is FVKESK. The CDR3 length is 12 residues. Trimming removed 4 bases from V and 10 bases from J, with 13 bases in between. Full variable domain (missing parts from reference TRBV14 and TRBJ1-1): EAGVTQFPSHSVIEKGQTVTLRCDPISGHDNLYWYRRVMGKEIKFLLHFVKESKQDESGMPNNRFLAERTGGTYSTLKVQPAELEDSGVYFCASSPGAFLAFFGQGTRLTVV.

V gene TRBV6-6 combines with J gene TRBJ2-5; maybe TRBD2 (6 bases). The J call is uncertain, as TRBJ2-1 better fits the DNA end. CDR1 and CDR2 (germline): MNHNY, SVGAGI (reference sequence). The CDR3 loop spans 16 amino acids. This chain's CDR3 is CASSYRGRNSYNEQFF. CDR3 bases: TGTGCCAGCAGTTATCGAGGGAGGAATTCCTACAATGAGCAGTTCTTC.

Comments on this clonotype: A much larger clone differs by one base, so this may be a read error. The chain uses TRBV5-1 and TRBJ2-3; perhaps TRBD1 as D (6 bases). Trimming removed 0 bases from V and 14 bases from J, with 22 bases in between. Germline values: CDR1 SGHRS, CDR2 YFSETQ. The CDR3 extends over 15 amino acids. CDR3 in amino acids: CASSLVAGETGELYF. For the CDR3, the DNA is TGCGCCAGCAGCTTGGTGGCAGGGGAGACCGGGGAGCTGTATTTT.

This chain links TRBV6-5 with TRBJ1-1, with no clear D. The ends were cut back, 5 bases at V and 4 bases at J, with 14 bases in the middle. Germline V CDR1 and CDR2: MNHEY, SVGAGI. The CDR3 extends over 14 amino acids. Here the CDR3 reads CASSLTRWGTEAFF. The CDR3 region has the DNA TGTGCCAGCAGTCTCACGCGTTGGGGCACTGAAGCTTTCTTT.

This clonotype appeared a few times. V and J are TRBV3-1 and TRBJ1-2; TRBD1 is a possible D gene (5 bases). Per the germline V gene, CDR1 is LGHDT and CDR2 is YNNKEL (reference sequence). The CDR3 runs to 13 residues. Between the trimmed V and J ends, which lost 5 bases and 8 bases, there was a span of 15 bases. CDR3 in amino acids: CASSKVREVGYTF. Written as DNA, the CDR3 is TGTGCCAGCAGCAAAGTCAGGGAGGTGGGCTACACCTTC. The full variable domain, with the rest looked up from reference TRBV3-1 and TRBJ1-2, is DTAVSQTPKYLVTQMGNDKSIKCEQNLGHDTMYWYKQDSKKFLKIMFSYNNKELIINETVPNRFSPKSPDKAHLNLHINSLELGDSAVYFCASSKVREVGYTFGSGTRLTVV.

This clonotype was observed at least ten times. The gene calls are TRBV7-9 and TRBJ2-7, with D perhaps matching TRBD2 (7 bases). There are 11 residues in the CDR3. V dropped 10 bases and J dropped 5 bases, with 12 bases sitting between them. CDR1 and CDR2 from the germline V gene are SEHNR and FQNEAQ (reference sequence). CDR3 protein: CATNGGHEQYF. The CDR3 DNA is TGTGCCACCAACGGGGGGCACGAGCAGTACTTC. Full variable domain (outside the CDR3, taken from reference TRBV7-9 and TRBJ2-7): DTGVSQNPRHKITKRGQNVTFRCDPISEHNRLYWYRQTLGQGPEFLTYFQNEAQLEKSRLLSDRFSAERPKGSFSTLEIQRTEQGDSAMYLCATNGGHEQYFGPGTRLTVT.

This clonotype appeared many times. This sequence joins TRBV6-1 and TRBJ1-5; possible D gene TRBD1, 6 bases. Germline V gene sequence: CDR1 MNHNS, CDR2 SASEGT. The CDR3 is 14 amino acids. Trimming removed 5 bases at V and 7 bases at J, with 15 bases between. CDR3 loop: CASSSYRGRQPQHF. CDR3 DNA sequence: TGTGCCAGCAGTTCTTATCGGGGGCGGCAGCCCCAGCATTTT.

The genes are TRBV7-6 and TRBJ2-3, with TRBD2 matching over 8 bases. CDR3 size: 15 residues. Germline CDR1 reads SGHVS; CDR2 reads FNYEAQ. V dropped 1 base and J dropped 2; count of bases not matched to a gene: 2. As DNA, the CDR3 is TGTGCCAGCAGCTTAGTAGCGGGGTACACAGATACGCAGTATTTT. This codes for CASSLVAGYTDTQYF. The full variable domain, completed using reference TRBV7-6 and TRBJ2-3, is GAGVSQSPRYKVTKRGQDVALRCDPISGHVSLYWYRQALGQGPEFLTYFNYEAQQDKSGLPNDRFSAERPEGSISTLTIQRTEQRDSAMYRCASSLVAGYTDTQYFGPGTRLTVL.

This clonotype was detected ten times or more. The junction departs from the called germline gene at one end, perhaps through a read error. The V and J genes are TRBV19 and TRBJ2-1; TRBD2 aligns across 8 bases. CDR1 is LNHDA, CDR2 SQIVND, per germline (reference sequence). The CDR3 loop spans 14 amino acids. The CDR3 DNA sequence: TGTGCCAGTGGGGGACTAGTCTCCCACAATGAGCAGTTCTTC. As protein: CASGGLVSHNEQFF.

The CDR3 loop reads CASSQGSHNEQYF. In DNA, the CDR3 is TGTGCCAGCAGCCAAGGGAGCCACAATGAGCAGTACTTC. V usage is TRBV7-3 and J usage is TRBJ2-1, with D possibly TRBD2 on 5 matching bases. The J call may be wrong; the DNA end is better matched by TRBJ2-7. The CDR3 has 13 residues. CDR1 SGHTA and CDR2 FQGTGA come from the germline V gene.

This clonotype was observed once. With a much larger clone just one base away, this may be a read error. The chain couples TRBV18 to TRBJ2-7, with D hard to call. The CDR3 consists of 16 residues. The germline CDR1 and CDR2 sequences are KGHSH and LQKENI. The ends were cut back, 3 bases at V and 2 bases at J, with 17 bases in the middle. CDR3 loop: CASSPWVKTETYEQYF. CDR3 bases: TGTGCCAGCTCACCCTGGGTAAAAACCGAAACCTACGAGCAGTACTTC.

V and J are TRBV12-1 and TRBJ2-2. TRBV12-1 is deemed a pseudogene. CDR3 size: 13 residues. The DNA of the CDR3 is TGTGCCAGCAGCTTACACCCCACCGGGGAGCTGTTTTTT. Translating it yields CASSLHPTGELFF.

This clonotype has ten or more counts. The rearrangement links TRBV7-9 to TRBJ2-7; no clear D gene. Germline-derived CDR1 and CDR2 are SEHNR and FQNEAQ (reference sequence). The CDR3 has 12 residues. Deletions cut 4 bases from V and 13 bases from J, with 17 bases between. CDR3 coding DNA: TGTGCCAGCAGCTCCACCCGACCTAACCTCTACTTC. Protein product: CASSSTRPNLYF. The whole variable domain, remainder taken from reference TRBV7-9 and TRBJ2-7, is DTGVSQNPRHKITKRGQNVTFRCDPISEHNRLYWYRQTLGQGPEFLTYFQNEAQLEKSRLLSDRFSAERPKGSFSTLEIQRTEQGDSAMYLCASSSTRPNLYFGPGTRLTVT.

To note about this clonotype: The germline gene is not matched at one end of the junction; a read error may be the cause. The rearrangement links TRBV7-6 to TRBJ1-6; tentatively, D is TRBD2 (5 bases). Judging by the DNA end, TRBJ2-7 fits better; the J call may be wrong. The CDR3 sequence is 13 residues long. Germline values: CDR1 SGHVS, CDR2 FNYEAQ. The CDR3 loop is CASSWPWETEQYF. Here the CDR3 DNA reads TGTGCTAGCAGCTGGCCTTGGGAGACCGAGCAGTACTTC.

As for this clonotype: An end of the junction does not agree with germline; a read error may underlie this. This sequence joins TRBV5-6 and TRBJ2-1; D is unresolved. Per germline, CDR1 SGHDT and CDR2 YYEEEE. This CDR3 is 16 amino acids long. As DNA, the CDR3 is TGTGCCAGCAGCTCACCACGGTACAGCTATAATTCACCCCTCCACTTC. This gives the protein CASSSPRYSYNSPLHF.

At least ten counts were recorded for this clonotype. The rearrangement joins TRBV7-3 to TRBJ2-5; 8 bases map to TRBD1. Trimming took 3 bases from V and 11 from J; bases not matched to a gene: 17. CDR1 and CDR2 (germline): SGHTA, FQGTGA. The CDR3 consists of 16 residues. CDR3 region: CASSLLFGTGPNEQYF. Here the CDR3 DNA reads TGTGCCAGCAGCTTGCTTTTCGGGACAGGTCCCAATGAGCAGTACTTC.

The chain joins TRBV24-1 to TRBJ2-3; no firm D call. V lost 5 bases and J lost 6, with 8 bases in between. The CDR3 is 12 residues long. CDR1 is KGHDR, CDR2 SFDVKD, per germline. The CDR3 reads CATSGPTDTQYF. The CDR3 coding sequence is TGTGCCACCAGTGGTCCGACGGATACGCAGTATTTT.

This clonotype was detected a few times. The rearrangement links TRBV7-8 to TRBJ2-1; 7 bases are a match to TRBD1. The V gene's germline CDR1 is SGHVS and CDR2 FQNEAQ. The CDR3 is made up of 18 amino acids. Unmatched junction bases numbered 17, after V lost 5 bases and J lost 4 bases. The CDR3 is CASSKGYGTETYYNEQFF. The DNA for the CDR3 is TGTGCCAGCAGCAAGGGGTACGGGACAGAGACATATTACAATGAGCAGTTCTTC.

This clonotype was counted ten times or more. This sequence joins TRBV6-6 and TRBJ1-1, with a weak D call TRBD1 (6 bases). The germline V gene encodes CDR1 MNHNY and CDR2 SVGAGI (reference sequence). The CDR3 is made up of 15 amino acids. V was cut by 0 bases and J by 1 base, with 9 bases left in between. The CDR3 reads CASSYSGGGNTEAFF. For the CDR3, the DNA is TGTGCCAGCAGTTACTCGGGGGGCGGGAACACTGAAGCTTTCTTT.

The rearrangement joins TRBV18 to TRBJ2-5, with 9 bases lining up with TRBD2. Gene TRBJ2-3 matches the end of the DNA better, so the J call may be wrong. Germline CDR1 reads KGHSH; CDR2 reads LQKENI. The CDR3 is 15 amino acids. The CDR3: CASSPSGGRTDTQYF. The CDR3 DNA sequence: TGTGCCAGCTCACCCAGCGGGGGGCGCACAGATACGCAGTATTTT.

The rearrangement links TRBV4-2 to TRBJ2-7; D uncertain. The germline V and J ends were trimmed by 1 base and 12 bases, with 19 bases remaining between them. The CDR3 covers 14 residues. CDR1 and CDR2 (germline): LGHNA, YNFKEQ. CDR3 in amino acids: CASSQGADGAPPYF. DNA of the CDR3: TGTGCCAGCAGCCAAGGGGCAGACGGCGCCCCCCCGTACTTC.

At least ten counts were recorded for this clonotype. The rearrangement joins TRBV19 to TRBJ1-4, with D unresolved. Trimming removed 3 bases from V and 7 bases from J, with 18 bases in between. The CDR3 runs to 16 residues. Germline loops: CDR1 LNHDA, CDR2 SQIVND (reference sequence). CDR3 DNA sequence: TGTGCCAGTAGTATTCCTGCAGGCCGGGAAAGTGAAAAACTGTTTTTT. It is translated as CASSIPAGRESEKLFF.

This clonotype was picked up many times. The genes are TRBV5-1 and TRBJ1-1; D not certain. V shed 5 bases and J shed 0 bases, with 8 bases lying between them. Germline V gene data show CDR1 as SGHRS and CDR2 as YFSETQ. The CDR3 is 13 amino acids. The CDR3: CASRDNLNTEAFF. As DNA, the CDR3 is TGCGCCAGCAGAGACAACTTGAACACTGAAGCTTTCTTT.